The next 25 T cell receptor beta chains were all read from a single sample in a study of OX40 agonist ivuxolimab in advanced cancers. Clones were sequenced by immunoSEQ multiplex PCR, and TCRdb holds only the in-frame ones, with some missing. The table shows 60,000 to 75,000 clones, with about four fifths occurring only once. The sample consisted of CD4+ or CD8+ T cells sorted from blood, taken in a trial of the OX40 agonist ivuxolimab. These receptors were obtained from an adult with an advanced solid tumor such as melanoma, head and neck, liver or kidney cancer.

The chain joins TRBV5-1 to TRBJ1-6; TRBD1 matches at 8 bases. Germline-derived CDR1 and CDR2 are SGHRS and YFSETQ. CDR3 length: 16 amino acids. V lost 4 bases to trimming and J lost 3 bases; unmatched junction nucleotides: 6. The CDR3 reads CASSPTGGLYNSPLHF. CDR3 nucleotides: TGCGCCAGCAGCCCAACAGGGGGTCTCTATAATTCACCCCTCCACTTT.

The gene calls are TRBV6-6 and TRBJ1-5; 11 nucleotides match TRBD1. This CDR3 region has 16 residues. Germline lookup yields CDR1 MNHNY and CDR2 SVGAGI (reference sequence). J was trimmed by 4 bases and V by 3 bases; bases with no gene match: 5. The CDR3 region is CASSYTGQGGNQPQHF. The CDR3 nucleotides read TGTGCCAGCAGTTATACGGGACAGGGGGGGAATCAGCCCCAGCATTTT.

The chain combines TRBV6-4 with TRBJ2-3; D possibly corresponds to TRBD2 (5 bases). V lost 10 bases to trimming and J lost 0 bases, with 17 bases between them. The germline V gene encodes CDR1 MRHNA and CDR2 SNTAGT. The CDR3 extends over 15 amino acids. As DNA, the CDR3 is TGTGCCACCTCTTGGGGAGCTGCGAGCACAGATACGCAGTATTTT. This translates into CATSWGAASTDTQYF.

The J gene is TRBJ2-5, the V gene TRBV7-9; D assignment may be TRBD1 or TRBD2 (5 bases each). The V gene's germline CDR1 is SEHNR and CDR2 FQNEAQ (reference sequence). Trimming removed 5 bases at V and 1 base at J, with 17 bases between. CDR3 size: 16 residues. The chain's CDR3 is CASSQLPGRTQETQYF. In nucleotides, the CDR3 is TGTGCCAGCAGCCAACTTCCGGGACGGACCCAAGAGACCCAGTACTTC.

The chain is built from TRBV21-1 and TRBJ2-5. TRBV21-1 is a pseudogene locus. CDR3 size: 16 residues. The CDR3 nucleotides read TGTGCCAGCAGCAAAGAGGACGGGCTAATCGGAGAGACCCAGTACTTC. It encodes CASSKEDGLIGETQYF.

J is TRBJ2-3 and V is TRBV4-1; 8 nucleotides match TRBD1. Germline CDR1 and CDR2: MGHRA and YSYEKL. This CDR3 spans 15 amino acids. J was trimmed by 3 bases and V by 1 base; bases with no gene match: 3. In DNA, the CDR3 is TGCGCCAGCAGCCAAGTCAGGGGGCAAACAGATACGCAGTATTTT. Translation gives CASSQVRGQTDTQYF.

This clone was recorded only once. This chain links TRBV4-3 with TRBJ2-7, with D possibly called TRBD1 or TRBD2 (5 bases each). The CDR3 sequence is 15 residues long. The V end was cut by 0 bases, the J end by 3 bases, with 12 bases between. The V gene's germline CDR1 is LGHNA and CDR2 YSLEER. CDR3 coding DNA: TGCGCCAGCAGCCAAGATCCGGGGCTCGACTACGAGCAGTACTTC. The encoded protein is CASSQDPGLDYEQYF.

The CDR3 region has the DNA TGTGCCAGCAGCACTAGTCCAACTAGCGGACGTAAGAATGAGCAGTTCTTC. It translates to CASSTSPTSGRKNEQFF. This chain connects TRBV7-2 to TRBJ2-1; 8 nucleotides match TRBD2. V lost 5 bases to trimming and J lost 7 bases; unmatched junction nucleotides: 16. The CDR3 loop spans 17 amino acids. Germline CDR1 is SGHTA and CDR2 is FQGNSA.

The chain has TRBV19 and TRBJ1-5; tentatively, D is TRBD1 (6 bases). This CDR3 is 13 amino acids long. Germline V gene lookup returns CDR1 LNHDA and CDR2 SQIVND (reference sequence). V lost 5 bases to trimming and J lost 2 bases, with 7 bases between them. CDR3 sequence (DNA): TGTGCCAGTAGTGACAGGCGCAATCAGCCCCAGCATTTT. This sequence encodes CASSDRRNQPQHF.

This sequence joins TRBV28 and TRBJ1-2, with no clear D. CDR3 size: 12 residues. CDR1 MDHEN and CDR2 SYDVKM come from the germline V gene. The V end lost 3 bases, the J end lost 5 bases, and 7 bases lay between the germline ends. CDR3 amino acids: CASSLSEYGYTF. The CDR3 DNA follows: TGTGCCAGCAGTTTGTCAGAGTATGGCTACACCTTC.

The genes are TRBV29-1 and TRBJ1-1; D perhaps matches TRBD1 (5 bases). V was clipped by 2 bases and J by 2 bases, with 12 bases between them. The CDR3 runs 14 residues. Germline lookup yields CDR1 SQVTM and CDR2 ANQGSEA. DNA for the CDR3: TGCAGCGTTGAAAGACAGACAGTAAACACTGAAGCTTTCTTT. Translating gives CSVERQTVNTEAFF.

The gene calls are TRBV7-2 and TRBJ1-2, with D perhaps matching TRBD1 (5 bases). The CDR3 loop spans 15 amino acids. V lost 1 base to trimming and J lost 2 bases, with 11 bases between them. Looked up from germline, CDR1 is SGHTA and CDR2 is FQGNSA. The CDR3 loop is CASSLVVSGNYGYTF. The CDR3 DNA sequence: TGTGCCAGCAGCTTAGTTGTGTCAGGGAACTATGGCTACACCTTC.

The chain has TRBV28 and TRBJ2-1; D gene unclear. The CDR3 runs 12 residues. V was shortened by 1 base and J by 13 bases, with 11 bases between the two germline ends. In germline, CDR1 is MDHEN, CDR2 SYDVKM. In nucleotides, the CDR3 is TGTGCCAGCAGTTTATTAGGGTGGGGACAGTTCTTC. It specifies CASSLLGWGQFF.

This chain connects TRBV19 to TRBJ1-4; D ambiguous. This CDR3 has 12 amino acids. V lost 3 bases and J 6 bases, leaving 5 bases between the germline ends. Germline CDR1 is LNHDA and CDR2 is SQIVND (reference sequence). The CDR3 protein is CASSMRDEKLFF. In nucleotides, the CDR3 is TGTGCCAGTAGTATGAGGGATGAAAAACTGTTTTTT. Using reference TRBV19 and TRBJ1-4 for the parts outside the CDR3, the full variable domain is DGGITQSPKYLFRKEGQNVTLSCEQNLNHDAMYWYRQDPGQGLRLIYYSQIVNDFQKGDIAEGYSVSREKKESFPLTVTSAQKNPTAFYLCASSMRDEKLFFGSGTQLSVL.

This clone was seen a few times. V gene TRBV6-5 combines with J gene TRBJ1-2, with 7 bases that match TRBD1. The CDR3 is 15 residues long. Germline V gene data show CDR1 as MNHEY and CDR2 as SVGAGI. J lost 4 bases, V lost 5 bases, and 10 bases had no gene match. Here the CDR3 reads CASSNRDSLFYGYTF. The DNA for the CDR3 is TGTGCCAGCAGTAACCGGGACAGCCTCTTCTATGGCTACACCTTC.

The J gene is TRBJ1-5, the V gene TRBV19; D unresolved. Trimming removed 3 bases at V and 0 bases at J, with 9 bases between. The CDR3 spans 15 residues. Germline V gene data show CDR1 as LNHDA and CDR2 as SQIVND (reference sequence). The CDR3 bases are TGTGCCAGTAGTATCCGTCAGTATAGCAATCAGCCCCAGCATTTT. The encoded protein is CASSIRQYSNQPQHF.

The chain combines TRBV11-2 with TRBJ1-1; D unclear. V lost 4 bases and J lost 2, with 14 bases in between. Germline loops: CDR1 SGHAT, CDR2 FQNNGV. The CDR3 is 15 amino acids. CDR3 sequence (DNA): TGTGCCAGCAGCTCACTCGATGGGAGTAACACTGAAGCTTTCTTT. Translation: CASSSLDGSNTEAFF.

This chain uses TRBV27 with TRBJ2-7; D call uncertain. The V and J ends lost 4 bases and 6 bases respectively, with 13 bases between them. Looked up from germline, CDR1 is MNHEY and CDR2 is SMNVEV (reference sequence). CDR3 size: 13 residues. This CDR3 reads CASSWTQNGEQYF. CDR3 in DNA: TGTGCCAGCAGTTGGACCCAAAATGGCGAGCAGTACTTC.

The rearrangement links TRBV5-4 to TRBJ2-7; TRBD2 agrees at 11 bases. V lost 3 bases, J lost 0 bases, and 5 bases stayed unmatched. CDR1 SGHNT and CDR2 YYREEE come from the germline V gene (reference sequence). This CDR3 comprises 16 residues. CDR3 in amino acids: CASSSGLADGSYEQYF. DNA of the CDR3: TGTGCCAGCAGCTCGGGACTAGCGGACGGCTCCTACGAGCAGTACTTC.

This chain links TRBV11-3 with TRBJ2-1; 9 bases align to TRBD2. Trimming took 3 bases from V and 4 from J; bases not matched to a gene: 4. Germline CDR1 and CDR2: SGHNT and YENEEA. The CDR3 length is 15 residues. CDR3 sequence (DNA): TGTGCCAGCAGCTTCCTAGCGGGGTTATACAATGAGCAGTTCTTC. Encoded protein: CASSFLAGLYNEQFF.

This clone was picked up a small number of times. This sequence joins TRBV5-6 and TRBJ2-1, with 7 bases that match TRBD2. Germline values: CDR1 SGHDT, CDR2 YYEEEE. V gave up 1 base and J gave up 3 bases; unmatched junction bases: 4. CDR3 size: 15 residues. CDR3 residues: CASSLRLADYNEQFF. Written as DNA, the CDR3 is TGTGCCAGCAGCTTGCGGCTAGCGGACTACAATGAGCAGTTCTTC.

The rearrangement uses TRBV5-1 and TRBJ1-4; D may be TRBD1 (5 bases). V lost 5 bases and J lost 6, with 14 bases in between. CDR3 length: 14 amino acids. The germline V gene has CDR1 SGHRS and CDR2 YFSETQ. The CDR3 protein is CASSQGRRDEKLFF. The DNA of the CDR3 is TGCGCCAGCAGTCAGGGACGGAGGGATGAAAAACTGTTTTTT. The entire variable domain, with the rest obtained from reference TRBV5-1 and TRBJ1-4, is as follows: KAGVTQTPRYLIKTRGQQVTLSCSPISGHRSVSWYQQTPGQGLQFLFEYFSETQRNKGNFPGRFSGRQFSNSRSEMNVSTLELGDSALYLCASSQGRRDEKLFFGSGTQLSVL.

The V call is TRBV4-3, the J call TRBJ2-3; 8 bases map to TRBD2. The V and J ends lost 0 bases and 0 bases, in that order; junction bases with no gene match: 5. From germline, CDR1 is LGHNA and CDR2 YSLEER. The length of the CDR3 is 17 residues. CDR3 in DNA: TGCGCCAGCAGCCAAGATCGACGGGGGGGGAGCACAGATACGCAGTATTTT. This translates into CASSQDRRGGSTDTQYF.

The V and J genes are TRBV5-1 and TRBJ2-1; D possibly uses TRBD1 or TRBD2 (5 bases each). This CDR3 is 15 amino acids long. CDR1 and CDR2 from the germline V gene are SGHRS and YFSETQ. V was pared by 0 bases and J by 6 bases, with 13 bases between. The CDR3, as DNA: TGCGCCAGCAGCTTGGGCCTAGCTGGGACCAATGAGCAGTTCTTC. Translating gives CASSLGLAGTNEQFF.

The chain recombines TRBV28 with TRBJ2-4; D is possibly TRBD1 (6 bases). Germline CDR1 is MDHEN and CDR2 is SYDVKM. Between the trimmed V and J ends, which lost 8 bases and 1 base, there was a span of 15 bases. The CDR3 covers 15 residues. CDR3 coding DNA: TGTGCCAGCGCCTTACACAGGGAGGCCAAAAACATTCAGTACTTC. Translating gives CASALHREAKNIQYF. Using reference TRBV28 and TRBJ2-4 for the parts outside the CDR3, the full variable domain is DVKVTQSSRYLVKRTGEKVFLECVQDMDHENMFWYRQDPGLGLRLIYFSYDVKMKEKGDIPEGYSVSREKKERFSLILESASTNQTSMYLCASALHREAKNIQYFGAGTRLSVL.